The T cell receptor beta chain under discussion was sequenced for a study of cytomegalovirus exposure and HLA in healthy donors. Though nominally healthy at sampling, donors likely had unrecorded immune exposures. PCR involved 60 Vbeta and 13 Jbeta primers. Sequenced by immunoSEQ multiplex PCR; TCRdb stores in-frame clones only, minus some. The sample lists about 270,000 clones, 86% occurring once. Germline CDR1 and CDR2: SGHTA and FQGTGA. The CDR3 totals 14 residues. The trim removed 3 bases at V and 9 bases at J, leaving 5 bases unmatched. This clonotype was obtained from a man in his forties or fifties in good health and CMV-seropositive. This chain links TRBV7-3 with TRBJ2-1; 10 bases map to TRBD2. What was sequenced was PBMCs. CDR3 amino acids: CASSLLAGGGEQFF. DNA for the CDR3: TGTGCCAGCAGCTTGTTAGCGGGAGGTGGTGAGCAGTTCTTC.